This TCR beta chain comes out of a study of CXCR3-negative and CXCR3-positive naive CD8 T cells. Whole-study findings and limits: A higher hydrophobicity marked the TRB CDR3s of CXCR3-positive naive cells versus CXCR3-negative naive cells.

The germline gives CDR1 LNHDA, CDR2 SQIVND (reference sequence). This CDR3 comprises 16 residues. To note about this clonotype: No antigen is known for it.

Via 5' RACE with UMI labels, TRB cDNA libraries were prepared. TCRdb re-called the 5' RACE reads and catalogs CDR3 proteins one per entry, DNA excluded. The listing records approximately 100,000 distinct CDR3 sequences. The sequencing sample was made of naive CXCR3- CD8+ T cells from blood. As for subset: CD45RO-CCR7+CD27+CD95- naive CD8+ T cells lacking CXCR3 (TNR3-). This clonotype was sampled from a human donor in good health. Some clones in this sample may be carry-over from other donors' samples. The genes are TRBV19 and TRBJ1-5; the D call of TRBD1 rests on TCRdb alone, since no DNA is present to check it. This CDR3 is CASSITGMRSNQPQHF. Full variable domain (missing parts from reference TRBV19 and TRBJ1-5): DGGITQSPKYLFRKEGQNVTLSCEQNLNHDAMYWYRQDPGQGLRLIYYSQIVNDFQKGDIAEGYSVSREKKESFPLTVTSAQKNPTAFYLCASSITGMRSNQPQHFGDGTRLSIL.